This is a list of T cell receptor beta chains from one sample in a study of response to subunit inactivated influenza vaccine. Each CDR3 protein is one row after TCRdb ran MiXCR on the RT-PCR reads. The sample records about 780,000 distinct CDR3 sequences, around a sixth being singletons. The input for sequencing was PBMCs from blood, taken 4 to 6 days after vaccination. The receptor source for this set is a man aged 45-65 years who received an inactivated influenza vaccine. CDR3s include the opening cysteine and the closing phenylalanine or tryptophan. D genes are given only for firm matches. Some rows have no size entry. The others give once, few or many, or a class for an expanded clone.

d_gene	abundance	v_gene	j_gene	CDR3aa	CDR3nt
-	-	TRBV3-1	TRBJ2-1	CASSQISNEQFF	TGTGCCAGCAGCCAAATTTCGAATGAGCAGTTCTTC
TRBD1	-	TRBV15	TRBJ2-1	CATSRERTGVDEQFF	TGTGCCACCAGCAGAGAACGGACAGGAGTCGATGAGCAGTTCTTC
TRBD1	-	TRBV7-2	TRBJ1-2	CASSSGTGRRGYTF	TGTGCCAGCAGCTCCGGGACAGGGCGTCGTGGCTACACCTTC
-	few	TRBV5-5	TRBJ1-6	CASSLARGTYNSPLHF	TGTGCCAGCAGCTTGGCCCGGGGGACCTATAATTCACCCCTCCACTTT
-	many	TRBV20-1	TRBJ2-2	CSARVPGTELTGELFF	TGCAGTGCTAGGGTGCCGGGGACGGAACTCACCGGGGAGCTGTTTTTT
TRBD1	many	TRBV20-1	TRBJ1-5	CSAKTGWLSNQPQHF	TGCAGTGCAAAGACAGGGTGGTTGAGCAATCAGCCCCAGCATTTT
TRBD1	-	TRBV6-5	TRBJ1-5	CASSSDRGRGQPQHF	TGTGCCAGCAGTTCGGACAGGGGTCGTGGTCAGCCCCAGCATTTT
-	-	TRBV5-6	TRBJ2-7	CASSSSVLEQYF	TGTGCCAGCAGCTCATCGGTTTTGGAGCAGTACTTC
-	few	TRBV4-3	TRBJ2-2	CASSQDPHTGELFF	TGCGCCAGCAGCCAAGACCCACACACCGGGGAGCTGTTTTTT
-	-	TRBV28	TRBJ2-1	CASPPPGGYNEQFF	TGTGCCAGCCCCCCTCCAGGGGGGTACAATGAGCAGTTCTTC
TRBD1	-	TRBV7-9	TRBJ2-5	CASSLRSGGYQETQYF	TGTGCCAGCAGCTTACGATCAGGGGGCTACCAAGAGACCCAGTACTTC
-	-	TRBV15	TRBJ1-1	CATSRGGRTEAFF	TGTGCCACCAGCAGAGGAGGGAGGACTGAAGCTTTCTTT
TRBD2	-	TRBV7-9	TRBJ2-1	CASSPPGLAGGRVEQFF	TGTGCCAGCAGCCCGCCCGGACTAGCGGGAGGTAGGGTTGAGCAGTTCTTC
TRBD1	few	TRBV5-1	TRBJ1-1	CASSTQGGKTEAFF	TGCGCCAGCAGCACTCAGGGGGGAAAAACTGAAGCTTTCTTT
-	-	TRBV6-6	TRBJ2-1	CASSPGTKQFF	TGTGCCAGCAGCCCCGGGACAAAGCAGTTCTTC
-	-	TRBV7-9	TRBJ2-7	CASSASGALNEQYF	TGTGCCAGCAGCGCCTCGGGGGCGCTTAACGAGCAGTACTTC
-	few	TRBV15	TRBJ2-3	CATSTADLRNTDTQYF	TGTGCCACCAGCACCGCGGACCTACGAAACACAGATACGCAGTATTTT
-	few	TRBV19	TRBJ2-3	CASKGPSTDTQYF	TGTGCCAGTAAGGGACCGAGCACAGATACGCAGTATTTT
-	-	TRBV11-3	TRBJ2-7	CASSLDGTGPTF	TGTGCCAGCAGCTTAGATGGGACGGGACCAACTTTC
TRBD2	-	TRBV6-1	TRBJ2-7	CASSRGRIDEQYF	TGTGCCAGCAGTCGCGGGAGGATCGACGAGCAGTACTTC
TRBD1	-	TRBV4-3	TRBJ2-7	CASSPITGGPYEQYF	TGCGCCAGCAGCCCGATTACAGGGGGGCCCTACGAGCAGTACTTC
-	-	TRBV29-1	TRBJ2-7	CSVEVAEMTYEQYF	TGCAGCGTTGAAGTAGCAGAGATGACCTACGAGCAGTACTTC
-	-	TRBV12-3/TRBV12-4	TRBJ2-5	CASSPTTWETQYF	TGTGCCAGCAGTCCGACTACCTGGGAGACCCAGTACTTC
TRBD2	-	TRBV13	TRBJ2-3	CASEGLAGDTQYF	TGTGCCAGCGAGGGACTAGCGGGTGATACGCAGTATTTT
TRBD1	-	TRBV12-3/TRBV12-4	TRBJ2-5	CASSPAGGRETQYF	TGTGCCAGCAGTCCTGCAGGGGGCAGGGAGACCCAGTACTTC
TRBD2	-	TRBV20-1	TRBJ2-1	CRAGGDRQGISYNEQFF	TGCAGGGCGGGGGGGGACCGACAGGGTATCTCCTACAATGAGCAGTTCTTC
-	-	TRBV9	TRBJ2-7	CASSVGDATSGQYF	TGTGCCAGCAGCGTAGGGGACGCTACCTCGGGGCAGTACTTC
-	-	TRBV3-1	TRBJ2-7	CASSPGFGGTLEQYF	TGTGCCAGCAGCCCTGGGTTTGGAGGGACCCTCGAGCAGTACTTC
TRBD1	few	TRBV7-3	TRBJ2-1	CASSLMGQGYNEQFF	TGTGCCAGCAGCTTAATGGGACAGGGTTACAATGAGCAGTTCTTC
TRBD1	many	TRBV4-1	TRBJ1-6	CASSLGQGVPLHF	TGCGCCAGCAGCCTGGGACAGGGGGTACCCCTCCACTTT
TRBD1	-	TRBV6-1	TRBJ1-2	CASNLGQGSDYGYTF	TGTGCCAGCAACCTGGGACAGGGGAGCGACTATGGCTACACCTTC